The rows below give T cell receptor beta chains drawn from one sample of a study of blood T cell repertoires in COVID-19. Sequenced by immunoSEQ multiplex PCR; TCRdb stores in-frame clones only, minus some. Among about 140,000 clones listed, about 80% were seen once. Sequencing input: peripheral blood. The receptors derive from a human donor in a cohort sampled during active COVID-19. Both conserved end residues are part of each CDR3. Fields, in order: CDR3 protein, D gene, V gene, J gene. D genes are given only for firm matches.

CASSLDRGTYNEQFF,TRBD1,TRBV5-1,TRBJ2-1
CASSLSIRGDEQFF,-,TRBV27,TRBJ2-1
CASSSRTSARIRSYEQYF,TRBD2,TRBV18,TRBJ2-7
CAISDLGSGPNTGELFF,-,TRBV10-3,TRBJ2-2
CASSQEPGGRGSGELFF,-,TRBV3-1/TRBV3-2,TRBJ2-2
CASSVGGQGRTEAFF,-,TRBV9,TRBJ1-1
CASSSRGAKWGYTF,-,TRBV6-7,TRBJ1-2
CASSFEAANEKLFF,-,TRBV7-2,TRBJ1-4
CASSKQGEITDTQYF,TRBD1,TRBV9,TRBJ2-3
CASSSQLVHEQYF,-,TRBV7-3,TRBJ2-7
CASSLEGGGEQYF,-,TRBV5-1,TRBJ2-7
CASSSILAGADTQYF,TRBD2,TRBV5-5,TRBJ2-3
CAWRASGVTDTQYF,TRBD2,TRBV30,TRBJ2-3
CAINKGDRGLSTEAFF,TRBD1,TRBV10-3,TRBJ1-1
CASSPRLGGANTEAFF,TRBD1,TRBV7-2,TRBJ1-1
CASGLVGAFF,-,TRBV12-5,TRBJ1-1
CASSFSGRGNGNIQYF,TRBD2,TRBV28,TRBJ2-4
CASSPQGGYEQFF,-,TRBV5-5,TRBJ2-1
CSVVKGTGGVYGYTF,TRBD1,TRBV29-1,TRBJ1-2
CASSPRSGVGTDTQYF,-,TRBV19,TRBJ2-3
CADNWTSPSYEQYF,TRBD2,TRBV10-1,TRBJ2-7
CATSREAGSGSYEQYF,-,TRBV15,TRBJ2-7
CASSSGTTHTGELFF,TRBD2,TRBV2,TRBJ2-2
CASITSGPPYNEQFF,TRBD2,TRBV28,TRBJ2-1
CAGSQGAGYTIYF,TRBD1,TRBV6-5,TRBJ1-3
CASSFVPTGAEAFF,-,TRBV7-8,TRBJ1-1
CSVNQWPGQGYEQYF,TRBD1,TRBV29-1,TRBJ2-7
CASSLQGEANQPQHF,TRBD1,TRBV18,TRBJ1-5
CASSMVRSYQPQHF,-,TRBV19,TRBJ1-5
CASSERQVAYEQYF,-,TRBV2,TRBJ2-7
CASSAPGGNQPQHF,-,TRBV2,TRBJ1-5
CASSSRREKLFF,-,TRBV28,TRBJ1-4
CASRFGTSGEETQYF,-,TRBV5-1,TRBJ2-5
CASSGGGSAKNIQYF,-,TRBV28,TRBJ2-4
CASSDPTVNTEAFF,-,TRBV2,TRBJ1-1
CASSQFRTDEAFF,-,TRBV3-1/TRBV3-2,TRBJ1-1
CASSRSGRAFIQYF,TRBD2,TRBV6-5,TRBJ2-4
CASSLEAGGYNEQFF,TRBD2,TRBV5-4,TRBJ2-1
CASSPTQGNYEQYF,-,TRBV18,TRBJ2-7
CASSQEGLAGGPGHEQYF,TRBD2,TRBV4-1,TRBJ2-7
CASSAEYYEQYF,-,TRBV6-5,TRBJ2-7
CASSEYNIHEQYF,-,TRBV25-1,TRBJ2-7
CASSLGVEGTGELFF,-,TRBV5-1,TRBJ2-2
CASSLDGHSNQPQHF,-,TRBV5-1,TRBJ1-5
CASSFRDRAYEQYF,TRBD1,TRBV5-1,TRBJ2-7
CASSDPLQGALSPLHF,TRBD1,TRBV6-1,TRBJ1-6
CASSLNAARTLHF,-,TRBV27,TRBJ1-6
CASSLEWERSPLHF,-,TRBV28,TRBJ1-6
CAWSEGQSNQPQHF,TRBD1,TRBV30,TRBJ1-5
CASSPLSGGNTGELFF,TRBD2,TRBV11-2,TRBJ2-2
CATSDPSSGSGANEQFF,TRBD2,TRBV24-1,TRBJ2-1
CASSLLGGVGSYNEQFF,-,TRBV27,TRBJ2-1